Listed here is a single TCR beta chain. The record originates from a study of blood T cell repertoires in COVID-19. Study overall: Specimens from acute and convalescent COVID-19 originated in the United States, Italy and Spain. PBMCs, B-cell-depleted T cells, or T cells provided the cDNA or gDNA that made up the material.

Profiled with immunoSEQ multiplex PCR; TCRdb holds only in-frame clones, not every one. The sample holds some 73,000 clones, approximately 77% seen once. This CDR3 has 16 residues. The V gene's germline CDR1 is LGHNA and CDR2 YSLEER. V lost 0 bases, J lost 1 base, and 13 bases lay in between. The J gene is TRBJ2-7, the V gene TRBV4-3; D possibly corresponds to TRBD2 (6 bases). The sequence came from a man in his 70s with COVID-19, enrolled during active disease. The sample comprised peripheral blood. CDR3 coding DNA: TGCGCCAGCAGCCAAGATATCGGGGAGGTATCCTACGAGCAGTACTTC. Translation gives CASSQDIGEVSYEQYF.